The clone carrying this T cell receptor beta chain was seen at least ten times. Sequence at one end of the junction differs from germline and may be a read error. Profiling of TCR beta VDJ combinations and CDR3 sequences used genomic DNA as template. A single record per CDR3 protein comes from TCRdb applying MiXCR to the reads. The sample carries around 200,000 distinct CDR3 sequences, about half recorded once. This sample was taken from a study of CD8+CD57+ T cells in acquired aplastic anemia. The authors sequenced patients whose flow cytometry had shown CD8+CD57+ cell expansion. Germline-derived CDR1 and CDR2 are SGHVS and FQNEAQ. The CDR3 runs to 16 residues.

The TCR comes from a human donor with aplastic anemia. Sequencing input: sorted CD4+, CD8+, or CD8+CD57+ T cells (not recorded which) from PBMCs. The chain uses TRBV7-8 and TRBJ1-3; TRBD1 aligns across 8 bases. CDR3 loop: CASSSQDRASVNTIYF. CDR3 DNA: TGTGCCAGCAGCTCCCAGGACAGGGCTTCTGTAAACACCATATATTTT.